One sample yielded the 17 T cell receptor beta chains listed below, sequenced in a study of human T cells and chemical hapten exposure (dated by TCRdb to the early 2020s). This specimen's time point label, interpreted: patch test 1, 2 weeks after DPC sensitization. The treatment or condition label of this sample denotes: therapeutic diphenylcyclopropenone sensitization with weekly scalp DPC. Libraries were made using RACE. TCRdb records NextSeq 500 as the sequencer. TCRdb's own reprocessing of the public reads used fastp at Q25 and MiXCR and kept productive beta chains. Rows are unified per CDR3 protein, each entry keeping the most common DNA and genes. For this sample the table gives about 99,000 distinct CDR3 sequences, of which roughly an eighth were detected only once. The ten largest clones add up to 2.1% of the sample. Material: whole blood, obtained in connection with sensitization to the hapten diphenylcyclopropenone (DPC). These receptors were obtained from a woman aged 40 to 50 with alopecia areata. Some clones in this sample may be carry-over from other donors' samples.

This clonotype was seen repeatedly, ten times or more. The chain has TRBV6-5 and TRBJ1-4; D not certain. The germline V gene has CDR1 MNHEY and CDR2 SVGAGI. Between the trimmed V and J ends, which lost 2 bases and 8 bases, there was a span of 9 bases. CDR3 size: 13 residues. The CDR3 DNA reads TGTGCCAGCAGTTACGGGGAACGGGAAAAACTGTTTTTT. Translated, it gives CASSYGEREKLFF.

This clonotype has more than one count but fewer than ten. Written as DNA, the CDR3 is TGTGCCAGCAACTCTGCTCGAGGGGCTTTCTTT. Amino acid sequence: CASNSARGAFF. V gene TRBV28 combines with J gene TRBJ1-1; D remains unclear. The CDR3 has 11 residues. The germline V and J ends were trimmed by 7 bases and 11 bases, with 14 bases remaining between them. CDR1 is MDHEN, CDR2 SYDVKM, per germline.

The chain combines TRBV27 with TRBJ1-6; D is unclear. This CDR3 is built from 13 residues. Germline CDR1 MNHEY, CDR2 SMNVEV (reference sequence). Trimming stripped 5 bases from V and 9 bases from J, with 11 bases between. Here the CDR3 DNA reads TGTGCCAGCAGTACCGGTCGGGGTTCACCCCTCCACTTT. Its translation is CASSTGRGSPLHF.

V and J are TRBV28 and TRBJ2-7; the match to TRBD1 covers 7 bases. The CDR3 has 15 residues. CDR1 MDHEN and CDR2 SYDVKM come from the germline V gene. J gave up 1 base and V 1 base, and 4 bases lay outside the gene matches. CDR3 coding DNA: TGTGCCAGCAGTTTATCGTCGACAGGGTCCTACGAGCAGTACTTC. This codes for CASSLSSTGSYEQYF.

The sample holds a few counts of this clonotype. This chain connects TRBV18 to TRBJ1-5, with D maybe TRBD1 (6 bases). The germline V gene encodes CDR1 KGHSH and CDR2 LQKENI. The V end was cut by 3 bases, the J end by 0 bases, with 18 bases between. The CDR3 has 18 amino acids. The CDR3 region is CASSPLGAGHYSNQPQHF. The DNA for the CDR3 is TGTGCCAGCTCACCCCTGGGGGCCGGCCATTATAGCAATCAGCCCCAGCATTTT.

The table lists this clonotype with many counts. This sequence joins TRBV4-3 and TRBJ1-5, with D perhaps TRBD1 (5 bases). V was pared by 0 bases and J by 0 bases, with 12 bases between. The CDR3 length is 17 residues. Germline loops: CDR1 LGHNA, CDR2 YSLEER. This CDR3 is CASSQDPQGYSNQPQHF. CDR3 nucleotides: TGCGCCAGCAGCCAAGATCCCCAGGGCTATAGCAATCAGCCCCAGCATTTT.

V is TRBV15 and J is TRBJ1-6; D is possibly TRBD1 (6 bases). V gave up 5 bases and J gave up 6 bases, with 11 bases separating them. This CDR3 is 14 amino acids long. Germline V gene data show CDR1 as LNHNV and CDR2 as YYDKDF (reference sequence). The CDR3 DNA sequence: TGTGCCACCAGCTTTACGGGGGCTAATTCACCCCTCCACTTT. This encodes CATSFTGANSPLHF.

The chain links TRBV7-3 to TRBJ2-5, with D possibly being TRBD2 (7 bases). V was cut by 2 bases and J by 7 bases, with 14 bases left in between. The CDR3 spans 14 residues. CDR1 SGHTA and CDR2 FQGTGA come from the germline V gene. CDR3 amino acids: CASSLLPGEGTQYF. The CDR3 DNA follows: TGTGCCAGCAGCTTACTGCCAGGGGAGGGGACCCAGTACTTC.

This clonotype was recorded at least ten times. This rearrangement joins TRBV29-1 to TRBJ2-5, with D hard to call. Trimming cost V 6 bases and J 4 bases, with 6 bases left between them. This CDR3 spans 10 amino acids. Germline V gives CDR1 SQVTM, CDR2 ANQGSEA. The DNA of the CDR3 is TGCAGCGTGAAGACAGAGACCCAGTACTTC. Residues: CSVKTETQYF. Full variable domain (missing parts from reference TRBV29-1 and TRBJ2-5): SAVISQKPSRDICQRGTSLTIQCQVDSQVTMMFWYRQQPGQSLTLIATANQGSEATYESGFVIDKFPISRPNLTFSTLTVSNMSPEDSSIYLCSVKTETQYFGPGTRLLVL.

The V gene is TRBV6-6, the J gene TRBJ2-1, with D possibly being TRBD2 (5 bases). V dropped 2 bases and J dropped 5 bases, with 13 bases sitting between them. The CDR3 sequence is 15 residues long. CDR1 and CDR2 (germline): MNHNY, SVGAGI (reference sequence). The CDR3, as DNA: TGTGCCAGCAGTTACGGTCGGGGATTTAACAATGAGCAGTTCTTC. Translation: CASSYGRGFNNEQFF.

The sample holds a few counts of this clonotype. CDR3 protein: CSARDRQAHEQYF. CDR3 DNA: TGCAGTGCTAGAGATCGGCAGGCCCACGAGCAGTACTTC. J is TRBJ2-7 and V is TRBV20-1, with D unresolved. The CDR3 extends over 13 amino acids. V was clipped by 0 bases and J by 5 bases, with 11 bases between them. The V gene's germline CDR1 is DFQATT and CDR2 SNEGSKA (reference sequence).

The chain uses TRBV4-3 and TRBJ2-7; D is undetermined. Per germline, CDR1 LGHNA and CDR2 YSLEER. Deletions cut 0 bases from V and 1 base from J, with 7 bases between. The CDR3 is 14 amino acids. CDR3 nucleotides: TGCGCCAGCAGCCAAGAACCGACTTCCTACGAGCAGTACTTC. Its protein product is CASSQEPTSYEQYF.

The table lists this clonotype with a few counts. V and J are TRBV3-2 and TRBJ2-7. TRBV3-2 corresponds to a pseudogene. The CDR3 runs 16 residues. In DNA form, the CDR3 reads TGTGCCAGCAGCAAACCCCAGCCGCGCACATCCTACGAGCAGTACTTC. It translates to CASSKPQPRTSYEQYF.

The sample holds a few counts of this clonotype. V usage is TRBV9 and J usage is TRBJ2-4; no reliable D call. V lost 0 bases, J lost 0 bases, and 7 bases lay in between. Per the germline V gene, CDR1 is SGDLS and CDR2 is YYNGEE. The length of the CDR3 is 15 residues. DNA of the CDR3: TGTGCCAGCAGCGTAGAGCCAGCAGCCAAAAACATTCAGTACTTC. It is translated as CASSVEPAAKNIQYF.

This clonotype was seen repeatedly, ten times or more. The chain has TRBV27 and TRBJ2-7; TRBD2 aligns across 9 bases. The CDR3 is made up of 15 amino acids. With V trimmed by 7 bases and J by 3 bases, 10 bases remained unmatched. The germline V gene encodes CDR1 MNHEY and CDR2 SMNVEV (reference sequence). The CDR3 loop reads CASNANGGRGYEQYF. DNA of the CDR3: TGTGCCAGCAATGCTAACGGCGGGAGGGGCTACGAGCAGTACTTC.

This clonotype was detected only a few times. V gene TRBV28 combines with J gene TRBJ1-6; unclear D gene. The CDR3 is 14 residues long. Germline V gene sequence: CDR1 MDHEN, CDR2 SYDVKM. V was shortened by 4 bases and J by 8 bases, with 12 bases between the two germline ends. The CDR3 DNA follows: TGTGCCAGCAGTTGGGAGGGAAGATATTCACCCCTCCACTTT. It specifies CASSWEGRYSPLHF.

In nucleotides, the CDR3 is TGTGCCAGCAGTGAGACCGGGAGCTTCGGCGAGCAGTACTTC. Protein: CASSETGSFGEQYF. J is TRBJ2-7 and V is TRBV2; D may be TRBD2 (6 bases). The CDR3 is 14 residues long. The V gene lost 3 bases and the J gene lost 6 bases, with 15 bases spanning the gap. Per the germline V gene, CDR1 is SNHLY and CDR2 is FYNNEI.